One T cell receptor (beta chain) is described in this entry. This sample was taken from a study of T cell responses to AZD1222 COVID-19 vaccine. Data came from immunoSEQ multiplex PCR; TCRdb stores just in-frame clones and leaves some out. The data show 70,000 to 95,000 clones, with roughly 90% seen just once and 2.8% held by the top ten. The sample here was peripheral blood, taken on day 0 of MenACWY control vaccination. This sequence was found in an adult in good health.

CDR3 loop: CASSQGQGQTQYF. In DNA, the CDR3 is TGTGCCAGCAGTCAGGGACAGGGCCAGACCCAGTACTTC. The rearrangement joins TRBV21-1 to TRBJ2-5; the table's TRBD1 call for D was not verified on the DNA. TRBV21-1 is flagged as a pseudogene. CDR3 length: 13 amino acids.